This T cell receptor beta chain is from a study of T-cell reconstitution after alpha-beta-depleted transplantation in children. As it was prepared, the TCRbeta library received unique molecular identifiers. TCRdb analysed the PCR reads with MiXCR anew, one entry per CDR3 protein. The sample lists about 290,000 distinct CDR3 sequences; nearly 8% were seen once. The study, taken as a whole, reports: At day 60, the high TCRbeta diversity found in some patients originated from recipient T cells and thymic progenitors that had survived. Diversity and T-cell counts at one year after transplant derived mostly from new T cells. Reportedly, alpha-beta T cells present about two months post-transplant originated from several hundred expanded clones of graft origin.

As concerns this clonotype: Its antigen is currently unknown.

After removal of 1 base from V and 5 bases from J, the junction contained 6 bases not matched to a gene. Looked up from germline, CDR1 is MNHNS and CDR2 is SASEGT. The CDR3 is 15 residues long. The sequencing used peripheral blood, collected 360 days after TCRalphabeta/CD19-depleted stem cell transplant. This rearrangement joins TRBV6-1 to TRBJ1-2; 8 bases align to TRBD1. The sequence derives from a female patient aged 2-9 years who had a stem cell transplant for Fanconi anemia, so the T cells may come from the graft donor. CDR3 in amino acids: CASSEETGEWYGYTF. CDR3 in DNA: TGTGCCAGCAGTGAAGAGACAGGGGAGTGGTATGGCTACACCTTC.